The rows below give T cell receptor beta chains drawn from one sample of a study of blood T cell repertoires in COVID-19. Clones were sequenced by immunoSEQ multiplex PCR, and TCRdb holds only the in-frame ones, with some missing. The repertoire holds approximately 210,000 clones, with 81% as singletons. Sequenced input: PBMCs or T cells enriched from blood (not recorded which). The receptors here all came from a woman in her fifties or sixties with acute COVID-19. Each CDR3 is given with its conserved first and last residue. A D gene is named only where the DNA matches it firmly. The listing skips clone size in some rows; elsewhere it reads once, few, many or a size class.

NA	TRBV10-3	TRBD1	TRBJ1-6	CAINEDRTSPLHF	TGTGCCATCAATGAGGACAGGACTTCACCCCTCCACTTT
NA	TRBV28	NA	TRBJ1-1	CASSFYPGTFNTEAFF	TGTGCCAGCAGTTTCTACCCCGGGACATTTAACACTGAAGCTTTCTTT
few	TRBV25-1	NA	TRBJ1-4	CASSDSREKLFF	TGTGCCAGCAGTGACTCTCGTGAAAAACTGTTTTTT
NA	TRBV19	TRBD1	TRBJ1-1	CASRGQGWNTEAFF	TGTGCCAGTAGGGGACAGGGGTGGAACACTGAAGCTTTCTTT
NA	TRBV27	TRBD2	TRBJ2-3	CASSLPRLAGSTDTQYF	TGTGCCAGCAGTTTACCACGCCTAGCGGGAAGCACAGATACGCAGTATTTT
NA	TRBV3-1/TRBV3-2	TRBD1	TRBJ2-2	CASSRNPGQFTKGELFF	TGTGCCAGCAGCCGAAACCCGGGACAGTTTACCAAGGGGGAGCTGTTTTTT
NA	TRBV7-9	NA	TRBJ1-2	CASSPRGFYGYTF	TGTGCCAGCAGTCCCAGAGGGTTCTATGGCTACACCTTC
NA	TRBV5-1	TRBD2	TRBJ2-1	CASSLGGRSYNEQFF	TGCGCCAGCAGCTTGGGCGGGAGGTCCTACAATGAGCAGTTCTTC
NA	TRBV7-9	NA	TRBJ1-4	CASSDRTYEKLFF	TGTGCCAGCAGCGACAGGACCTATGAAAAACTGTTTTTT
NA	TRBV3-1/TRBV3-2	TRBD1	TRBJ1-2	CASSPTGVTVLGYTF	TGTGCCAGCAGCCCAACAGGGGTCACAGTCCTTGGCTACACCTTC
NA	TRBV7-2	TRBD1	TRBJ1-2	CASLRDRGFVNYGYTF	TGTGCCAGCCTCCGGGACAGGGGATTTGTAAACTATGGCTACACCTTC
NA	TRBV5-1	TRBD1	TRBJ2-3	CASSGQGDTDTQYF	TGCGCCAGCAGCGGGCAGGGGGACACAGATACGCAGTATTTT
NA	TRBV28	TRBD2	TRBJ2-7	CASSYSGARDEQYF	TGTGCCAGCAGTTATAGCGGGGCCCGGGACGAGCAGTACTTC